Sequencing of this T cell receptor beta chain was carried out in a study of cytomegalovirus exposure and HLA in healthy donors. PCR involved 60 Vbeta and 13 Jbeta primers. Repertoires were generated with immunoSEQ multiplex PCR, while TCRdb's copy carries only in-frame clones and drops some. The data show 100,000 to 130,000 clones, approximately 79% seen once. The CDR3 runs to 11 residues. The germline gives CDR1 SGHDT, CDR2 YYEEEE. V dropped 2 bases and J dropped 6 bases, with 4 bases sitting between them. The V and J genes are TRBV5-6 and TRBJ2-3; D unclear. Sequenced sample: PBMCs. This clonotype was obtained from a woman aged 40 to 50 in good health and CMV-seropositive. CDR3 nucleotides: TGTGCCAGCAGCTTTGAGGATACGCAGTATTTT. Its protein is CASSFEDTQYF.